This is a list of T cell receptor beta chains from one sample in a study of cytomegalovirus exposure and HLA in healthy donors. This table comes from immunoSEQ multiplex PCR, and its TCRdb copy is limited to in-frame clones, with some not included. The table records about 220,000 clones, about four fifths of them present only once. The sample was PBMCs. All receptors come from a woman aged 40 to 50 in good health and CMV-seropositive. Both conserved end residues are part of each CDR3. The D gene is left open where the match is weak. Clone size is not always given. Where it is, it says once, few, many or a class for expanded clones.

D gene	V gene	clone size	J gene	CDR3 protein	CDR3 DNA
TRBD1	TRBV5-5	-	TRBJ2-7	CASSLQGAYEQYF	TGTGCCAGCAGCTTGCAGGGGGCCTACGAGCAGTACTTC
TRBD1	TRBV30	-	TRBJ1-2	CAWRGQGLNYGYTF	TGTGCCTGGAGGGGACAGGGGCTTAACTATGGCTACACCTTC
-	TRBV4-3	-	TRBJ1-1	CASSQEGWASEAFF	TGCGCCAGCAGCCAAGAAGGTTGGGCCAGTGAAGCTTTCTTT
TRBD2	TRBV9	-	TRBJ2-1	CASSVETSGVYEQFF	TGTGCCAGCAGCGTAGAGACTAGCGGGGTCTATGAGCAGTTCTTC
-	TRBV18	-	TRBJ2-4	CASSPLGQDIQYF	TGTGCCAGCTCACCACTGGGGCAGGACATTCAGTACTTC
-	TRBV5-6	-	TRBJ1-2	CASSWGRGDYGYTF	TGTGCCAGCAGCTGGGGCAGGGGCGACTATGGCTACACCTTC
TRBD1	TRBV11-2	-	TRBJ2-7	CASSHSGTGREQYF	TGTGCCAGCAGCCACTCCGGGACAGGTCGCGAGCAGTACTTC
-	TRBV30	-	TRBJ1-2	CAWFDRGGYGYTF	TGTGCCTGGTTTGATAGGGGCGGCTATGGCTACACCTTC
-	TRBV2	-	TRBJ2-1	CASTSERGLLNEQFF	TGTGCCAGCACCAGTGAGAGAGGACTCCTCAATGAGCAGTTCTTC
TRBD2	TRBV10-3	few	TRBJ2-3	CAIKIAGGPDTQYF	TGTGCCATCAAAATAGCGGGGGGTCCAGATACGCAGTATTTT
-	TRBV13	few	TRBJ2-7	CASNSRGLFEQYF	TGTGCCAGCAACTCTAGGGGACTCTTCGAGCAGTACTTC
-	TRBV7-9	-	TRBJ2-7	CASSWSLDYEQYF	TGTGCCAGCAGCTGGTCCCTAGACTACGAGCAGTACTTC
TRBD1	TRBV18	-	TRBJ2-7	CASSLSDRAYEQYF	TGTGCCAGCTCATTGAGCGACAGGGCCTACGAGCAGTACTTC
TRBD1	TRBV30	-	TRBJ1-5	CAWAQGASNQPQHF	TGTGCCTGGGCGCAGGGGGCAAGCAATCAGCCCCAGCATTTT
TRBD1	TRBV6-4	-	TRBJ2-7	CASSELPGQGGEQYF	TGTGCCAGCAGTGAACTCCCGGGACAGGGGGGCGAGCAGTACTTC
-	TRBV30	-	TRBJ2-7	CAWSQLAGEQYF	TGTGCCTGGAGTCAACTAGCAGGCGAGCAGTACTTC
TRBD1	TRBV12-5	-	TRBJ1-1	CASAPGQGANTEAFF	TGTGCTAGTGCCCCTGGGCAGGGGGCGAACACTGAAGCTTTCTTT
-	TRBV7-9	-	TRBJ1-5	CASSRGGADQPQHF	TGTGCCAGCAGCCGAGGGGGGGCTGATCAGCCCCAGCATTTT
-	TRBV27	-	TRBJ2-5	CASSFGWESWKTQYF	TGTGCCAGCAGTTTTGGGTGGGAGAGTTGGAAGACCCAGTACTTC
-	TRBV5-4	few	TRBJ1-2	CASSASNRVAGYTF	TGTGCCAGCTCAGCTTCCAACAGGGTAGCTGGCTACACCTTC
TRBD1	TRBV7-2	-	TRBJ1-1	CASSHGTGGTEAFF	TGTGCCAGCAGCCACGGGACAGGGGGAACTGAAGCTTTCTTT
-	TRBV7-2	-	TRBJ1-1	CASSLAAQNEAFF	TGTGCCAGCAGCTTAGCGGCACAGAATGAAGCTTTCTTT
TRBD1	TRBV27	once	TRBJ2-5	CASSLSFLGQGEETQYF	TGTGCCAGCAGTTTATCGTTCCTCGGACAGGGTGAAGAGACCCAGTACTTC
TRBD1	TRBV5-1	-	TRBJ1-2	CASSPDGDRGNGYTF	TGCGCCAGCAGCCCCGATGGGGACAGGGGGAATGGCTACACCTTC
TRBD1	TRBV15	-	TRBJ1-2	CATSRTGSFYTF	TGTGCCACCAGCAGGACAGGGTCGTTCTACACCTTC
TRBD1	TRBV4-3	-	TRBJ1-2	CASSQPGRDRGNGYTF	TGCGCCAGCAGCCAGCCGGGTAGGGACAGGGGGAATGGCTACACCTTC
-	TRBV6-1	-	TRBJ1-1	CASSALQANTEAFF	TGTGCCAGCAGTGCACTCCAGGCGAACACTGAAGCTTTCTTT